The clone carrying this T cell receptor (beta chain) appeared many times. The antigen is not known. The data originate from a study of early T cells in non-severe SARS-CoV-2 infection. Study at large: The sequenced material was bulk RNA from unsorted whole blood, and its chains were unpaired.

Attached unique molecular identifiers marked individual cDNA molecules. TCRdb independently ran MiXCR on the 5' RACE reads; one entry per CDR3 protein. The table records 75,000 to 80,000 distinct CDR3 sequences, about a sixth of them present only once. Overall study findings and caveats: Matching against VDJdb likely underestimated virus-specific expansions, favoring anti-spike CD8.

This CDR3 is 15 amino acids long. V was cut by 7 bases and J by 0 bases, with 13 bases left in between. The TCR originated in an adult who was a healthcare worker with PCR-confirmed SARS-CoV-2 infection or an uninfected control (not recorded which). Material: whole blood. This chain joins TRBV12-3 or TRBV12-4 and TRBJ2-1; D possibly corresponds to TRBD1 (5 bases). CDR3 nucleotide sequence: TGTGCCAGCACCAGGGCAGACCTCTCCTACAATGAGCAGTTCTTC. Amino acids: CASTRADLSYNEQFF.